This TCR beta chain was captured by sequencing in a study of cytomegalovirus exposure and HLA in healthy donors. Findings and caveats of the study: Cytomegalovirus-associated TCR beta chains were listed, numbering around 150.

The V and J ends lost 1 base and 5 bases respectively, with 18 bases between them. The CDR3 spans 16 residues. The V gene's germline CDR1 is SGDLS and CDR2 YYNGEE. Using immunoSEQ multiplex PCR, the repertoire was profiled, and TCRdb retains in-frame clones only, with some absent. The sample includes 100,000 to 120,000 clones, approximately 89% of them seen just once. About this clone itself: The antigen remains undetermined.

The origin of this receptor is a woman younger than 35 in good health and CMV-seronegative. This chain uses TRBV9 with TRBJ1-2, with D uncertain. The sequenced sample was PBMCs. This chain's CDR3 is CASSVSVGSDRYGYTF. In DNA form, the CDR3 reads TGTGCCAGCAGCGTAAGTGTAGGGAGTGATAGATATGGCTACACCTTC.